The entry that follows covers one T cell receptor (beta chain) sequence. Its target is not known. The source of the sample is a study of blood T cells in healthy people across ages. Study-wide points: The study found TCR beta diversity correlated strongly with naive T cell percentage.

Each sample yielded at least 6 micrograms of PBMC total RNA. Then a second PCR, running about 7 to 11 cycles, was carried out with a sample-barcoded 5' primer and a J-beta primer mix. TCRdb ran MiXCR on the 5' RACE reads and lists one entry per CDR3 protein. This sample carries around 1,000,000 distinct CDR3 sequences, approximately 26% of them seen once, and the ten largest clones take about 0.72%. Per the germline V gene, CDR1 is KGHDR and CDR2 is SFDVKD. The CDR3 sequence is 13 residues long. V shed 5 bases and J shed 7 bases, with 14 bases lying between them. This same sample was also part of a study on T cells of mothers and their children. That source notes: It was related mother-child pairs that showed slightly higher overlap than unrelated pairs, without reaching significance.

Sequencing was done on a sample of blood. This sequence joins TRBV24-1 and TRBJ2-7; D may correspond to TRBD1 or TRBD2 (5 bases each). This receptor was obtained from a girl aged 2-10 years in good health. The CDR3 DNA follows: TGTGCCACCAGTGGGGGGATGGAGGAGGAGCAGTACTTC. Protein product: CATSGGMEEEQYF.